The rows below give T cell receptor beta chains drawn from one sample of a study of T-cell reconstitution after alpha-beta-depleted transplantation in children. TCRdb independently ran MiXCR on the PCR reads; one entry per CDR3 protein. Counted here are 500,000 to 600,000 distinct CDR3 sequences, approximately 20% occurring once; the ten biggest clones make up 3% to 4%. The specimen was PBMCs from the stem cell graft donor, collected from the stem cell graft. The receptors derive from a human donor who donated a stem cell graft to a child with acute lymphoblastic leukemia. CDR3s include the opening cysteine and the closing phenylalanine or tryptophan. A D gene is named only where the DNA matches it firmly. Size is stated for part of the rows, as once, few or many counts, or as a class when the clone is expanded.

15	TRBV7-6	NA	TRBJ1-1	NA	TGTGCCAGCAGCTTAGCAGTTTCGGGTAACACTGAAGCTTTCTTT	CASSLAVSGNTEAFF
17	TRBV7-9	TRBD2	TRBJ2-7	NA	TGTGCCAGCAGCTCCCTGACGACTAGCGGGAGCTCCTACGAGCAGTACTTC	CASSSLTTSGSSYEQYF
12	TRBV12-3/TRBV12-4	NA	TRBJ1-2	NA	TGTGCCAGCAGTTTATTAGGGAGTGGCTACACCTTC	CASSLLGSGYTF
15	TRBV20-1	NA	TRBJ2-7	few	TGCAGTGCTGATCGGGGGGCTAGCGGCTCCTACGAGCAGTACTTC	CSADRGASGSYEQYF
13	TRBV20-1	TRBD1	TRBJ1-1	few	TGCAGTGTTCAACAGGGGGCTGACACTGAAGCTTTCTTT	CSVQQGADTEAFF
15	TRBV10-3	NA	TRBJ1-2	few	TGTGCCATCAGTGAGTCGGGTCAGGGCCTCTATGGCTACACCTTC	CAISESGQGLYGYTF
15	TRBV4-1	NA	TRBJ2-5	NA	TGCGCCAGCAGCCAGCCGACCCTTAAACAAGAGACCCAGTACTTC	CASSQPTLKQETQYF
14	TRBV25-1	NA	TRBJ2-2	NA	TGTGCCAGCAGTGGACAGGTGTGGGGCGGGGAGCTGTTTTTT	CASSGQVWGGELFF
16	TRBV6-2/TRBV6-3	TRBD1	TRBJ2-2	NA	TGTGCCAGCACGGGACAGGGAAAGATGGGCACCGGGGAGCTGTTTTTT	CASTGQGKMGTGELFF
15	TRBV4-1	NA	TRBJ2-1	NA	TGCGCCAGCAGCCTGAGCCGAGAATACAGGGGGGGGCAGTTCTTC	CASSLSREYRGGQFF